The 13 T cell receptor beta chains reported below all come from one sample, sequenced in a study of molecular identifiers for immune sequencing clone quantification. TCRdb itself ran the PCR reads through MiXCR, one entry per CDR3 protein. Here the sample spans about half a million distinct CDR3 sequences, around 21% being singletons. The sample was naive CD8+ T cells from blood, with Jurkat cell RNA spiked in. Subset of the sample: FACS-sorted CD8+CD4-CCR7+CD45RA+ naive T cells. These receptors were collected from a human donor in good health. Some libraries in this study had Jurkat cell RNA spiked in.

This clonotype was seen ten or more times. This chain joins TRBV25-1 and TRBJ2-7; 7 bases agree with TRBD2. There are 14 residues in the CDR3. Trimming took 2 bases from V and 2 from J; bases not matched to a gene: 3. In germline, CDR1 is MGHDK, CDR2 SYGVNS. In DNA, the CDR3 is TGTGCCAGCAGTGAAGGCGGGGGAGCCTACGAGCAGTACTTC. Translated: CASSEGGGAYEQYF.

The V and J genes are TRBV4-3 and TRBJ1-2; D is unresolved. V lost 4 bases to trimming and J lost 0 bases, with 9 bases between them. This CDR3 is 14 amino acids long. CDR1 is LGHNA and CDR2 is YSLEER in the germline V gene. This chain's CDR3 is CASSPMRANYGYTF. The DNA for the CDR3 is TGCGCCAGCAGCCCGATGAGGGCTAACTATGGCTACACCTTC.

This clonotype turned up a few times. The chain carries TRBV12-5 and TRBJ2-3; 8 nucleotides align to TRBD2. The J segment lost 3 bases and the V segment lost 5 bases, leaving 7 bases of the junction unmatched. The CDR3 covers 15 residues. Germline lookup yields CDR1 LGHNT and CDR2 FRNRAP. The chain's CDR3 is CASGTGTSRTDTQYF. The CDR3 region has the DNA TGTGCTAGTGGTACCGGGACTAGTAGAACAGATACGCAGTATTTT.

V usage is TRBV15 and J usage is TRBJ2-7, with unresolved D. V gave up 5 bases and J gave up 2 bases, with 10 bases separating them. The CDR3 is made up of 13 amino acids. Germline loops: CDR1 LNHNV, CDR2 YYDKDF (reference sequence). The CDR3 nucleotides read TGTGCCACCAGCCGCGGCAGCACCTACGAGCAGTACTTC. This codes for CATSRGSTYEQYF.

Comments on this clonotype: A read error may explain this, as a much larger clone is one base away. The CDR3 is CASSDGFYSGNTIYF. Here the CDR3 DNA reads TGTGCCAGCAGCGACGGATTTTACTCTGGAAACACCATATATTTT. The chain carries TRBV7-9 and TRBJ1-3; no clear D gene. Trimming shortened V by 5 bases and J by 0 bases, and 11 bases separated the two germline ends. CDR3 length: 15 amino acids. From germline, CDR1 is SEHNR and CDR2 FQNEAQ (reference sequence).

The sample holds many counts of this clonotype. The V gene is TRBV5-1, the J gene TRBJ2-1; TRBD2 aligns across 9 bases. V gave up 4 bases and J gave up 4 bases; unmatched junction bases: 9. Germline V gene data show CDR1 as SGHRS and CDR2 as YFSETQ. This CDR3 region has 16 residues. As DNA, the CDR3 is TGCGCCAGCAGCGCGATGCGGGGGGGCCTTTACAATGAGCAGTTCTTC. It codes for CASSAMRGGLYNEQFF.

The J gene is TRBJ1-1, the V gene TRBV25-1; 12 nucleotides agree with TRBD1. The CDR3 runs to 15 residues. J was trimmed by 6 bases and V by 6 bases; bases with no gene match: 8. CDR1 MGHDK and CDR2 SYGVNS come from the germline V gene. The DNA for the CDR3 is TGTGCCAGCAGCCGGGACAGGGGGCTTCGCGCTGAAGCTTTCTTT. As protein: CASSRDRGLRAEAFF.

The gene calls are TRBV20-1 and TRBJ2-7; TRBD1 aligns across 10 bases. Germline loops: CDR1 DFQATT, CDR2 SNEGSKA (reference sequence). The CDR3 length is 15 residues. The ends lost 5 bases at V and 3 bases at J; junction bases unmatched: 10. The CDR3 sequence: CSARWDRGRNYEQYF. The CDR3 bases are TGCAGTGCTCGTTGGGACAGGGGACGGAACTACGAGCAGTACTTC.

As concerns this clonotype: This sequence may be a read error, since a much larger clone differs from it by one base. This sequence joins TRBV10-2 and TRBJ2-3, with 8 nucleotides matching TRBD2. J gave up 7 bases and V 3 bases, and 9 bases lay outside the gene matches. Germline V gene data show CDR1 as WSHSY and CDR2 as SAAADI. The length of the CDR3 is 15 residues. For the CDR3, the DNA is TGCGCCAGCAGTGATAGCGGGGCTAGCGTTAATACGCAGTATTTT. Translated: CASSDSGASVNTQYF.

This clonotype was detected once. Being one base from a much bigger clone, this may be a read error. The rearrangement uses TRBV7-2 and TRBJ2-5; D is unclear. CDR1 and CDR2 from the germline V gene are SGHTA and FQGNSA. The CDR3 covers 13 residues. The DNA of the CDR3 is TGTGCCAGCAGCTTACCCCCCCCAGAGACCCTGTACTTC. Its translation is CASSLPPPETLYF.

This chain links TRBV20-1 with TRBJ2-1; the D gene is possibly TRBD2 (6 bases). The CDR3 loop spans 14 amino acids. The V gene's germline CDR1 is DFQATT and CDR2 SNEGSKA (reference sequence). Trimming shortened V by 5 bases and J by 0 bases, and 11 bases separated the two germline ends. In DNA, the CDR3 is TGCAGTGCTCTGGGGACTGTCTCCTACAATGAGCAGTTCTTC. Translating it yields CSALGTVSYNEQFF.

This clonotype has at least ten counts. The rearrangement links TRBV4-1 to TRBJ1-1, with D perhaps matching TRBD1 (6 bases). The length of the CDR3 is 15 residues. V was pared by 4 bases and J by 0 bases, with 12 bases between. The V gene's germline CDR1 is MGHRA and CDR2 YSYEKL. DNA of the CDR3: TGCGCCAGCAGCCCCCTAACAGGGATGAACACTGAAGCTTTCTTT. Amino acid sequence: CASSPLTGMNTEAFF.

This clonotype was seen only a few times. This chain links TRBV13 with TRBJ2-5; D gene ambiguous. Germline V CDR1 and CDR2: PRHDT, FYEKMQ (reference sequence). With 1 base removed from V and 5 bases from J, the gap between germline ends came to 14 bases. The CDR3 contains 15 residues. This chain's CDR3 is CASSLVGHYGETQYF. The CDR3 region has the DNA TGTGCCAGCAGCTTAGTTGGTCATTACGGGGAGACCCAGTACTTC. The full variable domain, with the rest looked up from reference TRBV13 and TRBJ2-5, is AAGVIQSPRHLIKEKRETATLKCYPIPRHDTVYWYQQGPGQDPQFLISFYEKMQSDKGSIPDRFSAQQFSDYHSELNMSSLELGDSALYFCASSLVGHYGETQYFGPGTRLLVL.